What follows are 2 T cell receptor beta chains derived from one specimen sequenced in a study of beta chain features in type 1 diabetes. General study findings and limits: Among patients with Type 1 diabetes, TCRB CDR3s were moderately but significantly shorter in every one of the four CD4+ subsets.

Which antigens these TCRs recognize remains unknown. Every bit of the isolated RNA underwent reverse transcription, so sequencing read expressed TCRB transcripts. Here immunoSEQ multiplex PCR was the method, and the copy in TCRdb shows in-frame clones only, minus some. This table holds 640,000 or so clones, over 10% found once. The sample comprised naive CD4+ T cells from blood. These receptors all come from a man aged 18 to 30 with type 1 diabetes.

The genes are TRBV14 and TRBJ2-1; a weak D match, TRBD2 (7 bases). The CDR3 runs to 17 residues. V was pared by 1 base and J by 7 bases, with 20 bases between. The germline CDR1 and CDR2 sequences are SGHDN and FVKESK. The CDR3 DNA is TGTGCCAGCAGCCAAGGACCTCTTGGGGGGGCCGATAATGAGCAGTTCTTC. Translation gives CASSQGPLGGADNEQFF.

V is TRBV30 and J is TRBJ1-6; a possible D gene is TRBD1 (6 bases). In germline, CDR1 is GTSNPN, CDR2 SVGIG (reference sequence). The CDR3 loop spans 13 amino acids. V lost 1 base and J lost 7, with 8 bases in between. In DNA form, the CDR3 reads TGTGCCTGGAGTGGAGGGGGGAATTCACCCCTCCACTTT. Residues: CAWSGGGNSPLHF.